The next 30 T cell receptor beta chains were all read from a single sample in a study of blood T cell repertoires in COVID-19. Here immunoSEQ multiplex PCR was the method, and the copy in TCRdb shows in-frame clones only, minus some. The data contain roughly 240,000 clones, around nine tenths of them singletons. The material sequenced was peripheral blood. The source is a woman aged 55-75 years who had recovered from COVID-19.

The V gene is TRBV7-2, the J gene TRBJ1-2, with D uncertain. The CDR3 runs 17 residues. Germline V CDR1 and CDR2: SGHTA, FQGNSA. The ends were cut back, 1 base at V and 0 bases at J, with 15 bases in the middle. DNA of the CDR3: TGTGCCAGCAGCTTAGAAGTAACAATTCAAGCTAACTATGGCTACACCTTC. Protein product: CASSLEVTIQANYGYTF.

The chain recombines TRBV21-1 with TRBJ1-5; TRBD1 is the table's D call and was not checked against the DNA. TRBV21-1 is a pseudogene locus. The CDR3 contains 17 residues. The CDR3 is CASSKRVQGREGQPQHF. CDR3 nucleotides: TGTGCCAGCAGCAAACGAGTGCAGGGGCGCGAAGGTCAGCCCCAGCATTTT.

This clone was picked up one time. The chain joins TRBV28 to TRBJ2-1, with 11 bases lining up with TRBD1. Germline assignment: CDR1 MDHEN and CDR2 SYDVKM. The CDR3 has 15 residues. V shed 7 bases, J shed 6 bases, and the junction held 8 bases outside the gene matches. The CDR3 here is CASMGTGTGGNEQFF. CDR3 sequence (DNA): TGTGCCAGCATGGGAACCGGGACAGGGGGCAATGAGCAGTTCTTC. The variable domain in full, completed from reference TRBV28 and TRBJ2-1, reads DVKVTQSSRYLVKRTGEKVFLECVQDMDHENMFWYRQDPGLGLRLIYFSYDVKMKEKGDIPEGYSVSREKKERFSLILESASTNQTSMYLCASMGTGTGGNEQFFGPGTRLTVL.

This clone was seen only a few times. The gene calls are TRBV5-1 and TRBJ2-3, with D unclear. Germline CDR1 SGHRS, CDR2 YFSETQ. V lost 1 base and J lost 3, with 9 bases in between. This CDR3 is built from 14 residues. This CDR3 reads CASSLRQRTDTQYF. The CDR3 bases are TGCGCCAGCAGCTTGAGGCAGCGAACAGATACGCAGTATTTT.

V usage is TRBV19 and J usage is TRBJ1-6; D perhaps matches TRBD1 (5 bases). The CDR3 loop spans 17 amino acids. V was pared by 1 base and J by 8 bases, with 18 bases between. Germline V gene sequence: CDR1 LNHDA, CDR2 SQIVND (reference sequence). The CDR3 spells CASSIGQGRTVDSPLHF. The CDR3 DNA reads as TGTGCCAGTAGTATAGGCCAGGGTCGGACGGTGGATTCACCCCTCCACTTT.

Only a few counts were recorded for this clone. CDR3 nucleotide sequence: TGTGCCAGCAGTTTAAACGGTGTCTACACCTTC. Its translation: CASSLNGVYTF. The chain joins TRBV28 to TRBJ1-2, with unresolved D. V lost 2 bases, J lost 10 bases, and 8 bases lay in between. The CDR3 has 11 residues. In germline, CDR1 is MDHEN, CDR2 SYDVKM.

The chain carries TRBV12-3 or TRBV12-4 and TRBJ2-7, with D tentatively TRBD1 (5 bases). The CDR3 runs 11 residues. V shed 4 bases and J shed 7 bases, with 8 bases lying between them. DNA of the CDR3: TGTGCCAGCAGTTCCCGACAGGAGCAGTACTTC. Protein sequence: CASSSRQEQYF.

This chain connects TRBV28 to TRBJ1-3; D is perhaps TRBD1 (5 bases). The germline V and J ends were trimmed by 7 bases and 2 bases, with 18 bases remaining between them. The CDR3 is made up of 16 amino acids. In germline, CDR1 is MDHEN, CDR2 SYDVKM. The CDR3 spells CASTSLQGRAGNTIYF. In nucleotides, the CDR3 is TGTGCCAGCACCTCCCTGCAAGGCAGGGCTGGAAACACCATATATTTT.

The rearrangement joins TRBV28 to TRBJ1-2, with TRBD1 matching over 7 bases. The length of the CDR3 is 14 residues. With 7 bases clipped from V and 4 bases from J, the junction kept 9 bases outside the gene matches. Germline values: CDR1 MDHEN, CDR2 SYDVKM. The CDR3 sequence is CASKLQGRSYGYTF. The CDR3 DNA sequence: TGTGCCAGCAAATTACAGGGGCGAAGCTATGGCTACACCTTC.

The chain uses TRBV27 and TRBJ2-3; D not certain. This CDR3 region has 14 residues. CDR1 and CDR2 (germline): MNHEY, SMNVEV (reference sequence). Trimming stripped 5 bases from V and 6 bases from J, with 15 bases between. CDR3 protein: CASSLNSGWDTQYF. The CDR3 DNA reads as TGTGCCAGCAGTCTAAATTCCGGTTGGGATACGCAGTATTTT.

The genes are TRBV28 and TRBJ1-2, with 9 bases fitting TRBD1. Germline V gene lookup returns CDR1 MDHEN and CDR2 SYDVKM. Germline trimming cut 4 bases from V and 4 bases from J; bases unmatched to any gene: 4. CDR3 size: 14 residues. The CDR3 DNA follows: TGTGCCAGCAGTTGGGACAGGGTGACCTATGGCTACACCTTC. This codes for CASSWDRVTYGYTF.

The rearrangement links TRBV19 to TRBJ1-2; D remains ambiguous. The germline gives CDR1 LNHDA, CDR2 SQIVND (reference sequence). Between the trimmed V and J ends, which lost 6 bases and 6 bases, there was a span of 17 bases. The CDR3 has 14 residues. CDR3 residues: CASSWLQDGHGYTF. CDR3 coding DNA: TGTGCCAGTAGCTGGTTACAAGATGGTCATGGCTACACCTTC.

The CDR3 sequence is CASGTELYEQYF. The CDR3 region has the DNA TGTGCCAGCGGTACAGAGCTCTACGAGCAGTACTTC. The chain uses TRBV2 and TRBJ2-7; D gene ambiguous. The CDR3 consists of 12 residues. V was clipped by 8 bases and J by 3 bases, with 11 bases between them. CDR1 and CDR2 (germline): SNHLY, FYNNEI.

V is TRBV6-2 or TRBV6-3 and J is TRBJ2-7, with TRBD2 matching over 9 bases. The CDR3 runs 16 residues. Germline V gives CDR1 MNHEY, CDR2 SVGEGT. Trimming took 2 bases from V and 4 from J; bases not matched to a gene: 9. The CDR3 spells CASSYPWAGGLYEQYF. The CDR3 coding sequence is TGTGCCAGCAGTTACCCCTGGGCGGGGGGGTTGTACGAGCAGTACTTC.

This chain joins TRBV27 and TRBJ2-7; no firm D call. Deletions cut 5 bases from V and 0 bases from J, with 8 bases between. This CDR3 is built from 13 residues. Germline V gene lookup returns CDR1 MNHEY and CDR2 SMNVEV (reference sequence). This chain's CDR3 is CASSPPSSYEQYF. In DNA, the CDR3 is TGTGCCAGCAGTCCTCCCAGCTCCTACGAGCAGTACTTC.

The chain employs TRBV18 and TRBJ1-1; D is unclear. This CDR3 comprises 16 residues. Trimming took off 1 base at V and 4 bases at J, with 16 bases between the two ends. The germline V gene has CDR1 KGHSH and CDR2 LQKENI. CDR3 loop: CASSPRLAGWGTEAFF. In DNA, the CDR3 is TGTGCCAGCTCACCACGTCTTGCGGGGTGGGGCACTGAAGCTTTCTTT.

The chain joins TRBV19 to TRBJ2-6, with 11 bases matching TRBD1. The CDR3 is 19 amino acids. With 7 bases clipped from V and 2 bases from J, the junction kept 13 bases outside the gene matches. Germline assignment: CDR1 LNHDA and CDR2 SQIVND (reference sequence). CDR3 protein: CASTISWTGGVTGANVLTF. DNA of the CDR3: TGTGCCAGTACCATCTCTTGGACAGGGGGCGTGACTGGGGCCAACGTCCTGACTTTC. Looking up the rest from reference TRBV19 and TRBJ2-6 gives the full variable domain: DGGITQSPKYLFRKEGQNVTLSCEQNLNHDAMYWYRQDPGQGLRLIYYSQIVNDFQKGDIAEGYSVSREKKESFPLTVTSAQKNPTAFYLCASTISWTGGVTGANVLTFGAGSRLTVL.

The rearrangement joins TRBV5-1 to TRBJ1-1; D unresolved. Germline assignment: CDR1 SGHRS and CDR2 YFSETQ. Trimming cost V 4 bases and J 1 base, with 8 bases left between them. The CDR3 has 13 amino acids. CDR3 loop: CASSATENTEAFF. DNA for the CDR3: TGCGCCAGCAGCGCCACTGAGAACACTGAAGCTTTCTTT.

The gene calls are TRBV10-1 and TRBJ1-6; D might be TRBD1 (5 bases). There are 15 residues in the CDR3. Trimming took off 2 bases at V and 7 bases at J, with 12 bases between the two ends. Germline V gives CDR1 WNHNN, CDR2 SYGVQD (reference sequence). This chain's CDR3 is CASSEKTVGNSPLHF. CDR3 sequence (DNA): TGCGCCAGCAGTGAGAAGACAGTAGGGAATTCACCCCTCCACTTT.

This clone was recorded only once. The chain has TRBV2 and TRBJ2-4, with TRBD2 matching 11 bases. In germline, CDR1 is SNHLY, CDR2 FYNNEI. The length of the CDR3 is 20 residues. V shed 4 bases and J 2 bases; nucleotides not matched to a gene: 16. The CDR3 nucleotides read TGTGCCAGCAGTGCTACTAGCGGGGGATCGAGGTCCTCCCCCAAAAACATTCAGTACTTC. Its translation is CASSATSGGSRSSPKNIQYF.

The rearrangement links TRBV9 to TRBJ1-4; 7 bases align to TRBD1. Germline V gene sequence: CDR1 SGDLS, CDR2 YYNGEE. Trimming at V came to 0 bases and at J to 8 bases, leaving 7 bases not matched to a gene. This CDR3 has 15 residues. The chain's CDR3 is CASSVAPGQSEKLFF. The CDR3 nucleotides read TGTGCCAGCAGCGTAGCTCCGGGACAGTCAGAAAAACTGTTTTTT.

This clone was observed a single time. The V call is TRBV29-1, the J call TRBJ1-1; the D is unclear. The CDR3 length is 12 residues. CDR1 is SQVTM, CDR2 ANQGSEA, per germline. V gave up 5 bases and J gave up 2 bases, with 9 bases separating them. CDR3 loop: CSVQQANTEAFF. CDR3 nucleotides: TGCAGCGTTCAGCAGGCAAACACTGAAGCTTTCTTT.

The chain is built from TRBV5-1 and TRBJ1-4; D is possibly TRBD1 (5 bases). Germline V gene data show CDR1 as SGHRS and CDR2 as YFSETQ. This CDR3 is 14 amino acids long. Trimming left V 4 bases short and J 8 bases short, with 15 bases between. CDR3 residues: CASSPGPQGEKLFF. CDR3 nucleotide sequence: TGCGCCAGCAGCCCGGGCCCCCAGGGCGAAAAACTGTTTTTT.

The V and J genes are TRBV19 and TRBJ1-1, with a weak D call TRBD1 (5 bases). The V gene's germline CDR1 is LNHDA and CDR2 SQIVND (reference sequence). CDR3 length equals 18 residues. V was clipped by 9 bases and J by 3 bases, with 29 bases between them. The CDR3 sequence: CASIPSGGRVFRHTEAFF. CDR3 DNA: TGTGCCAGCATCCCGTCGGGGGGTCGGGTATTCCGGCACACTGAAGCTTTCTTT.

This clone was picked up one time. V gene TRBV19 combines with J gene TRBJ2-4; the D gene is possibly TRBD1 (6 bases). The CDR3 totals 13 residues. Germline V CDR1 and CDR2: LNHDA, SQIVND (reference sequence). V gave up 4 bases and J gave up 9 bases, with 13 bases separating them. CDR3 DNA sequence: TGTGCCAGTAGTAATGGACAGAGGGGCATTCAGTACTTC. Its translation is CASSNGQRGIQYF.

The chain is built from TRBV10-3 and TRBJ1-6, with 9 bases aligning to TRBD1. V dropped 4 bases and J dropped 6; count of bases not matched to a gene: 10. CDR1 ENHRY and CDR2 SYGVKD come from the germline V gene. This CDR3 comprises 17 residues. CDR3 DNA: TGTGCCATCAGTGGCACAGCCGGGACAGGGACTAATTCACCCCTCCACTTT. It is translated as CAISGTAGTGTNSPLHF.

The V gene is TRBV6-5, the J gene TRBJ1-6; D call uncertain. Germline V gene sequence: CDR1 MNHEY, CDR2 SVGAGI. CDR3 length: 12 amino acids. The V end lost 8 bases, the J end lost 10 bases, and 12 bases lay between the germline ends. Written as DNA, the CDR3 is TGTGCCAGCGGACTTGGTTTCTCACCCCTCCACTTT. It yields the protein CASGLGFSPLHF.

The chain joins TRBV6-5 to TRBJ2-1; D is ambiguous. CDR1 is MNHEY, CDR2 SVGAGI, per germline. V was cut by 6 bases and J by 2 bases, with 8 bases left in between. This CDR3 comprises 13 residues. DNA of the CDR3: TGTGCCAGCAGGAGGCAGACCTACAATGAGCAGTTCTTC. As protein: CASRRQTYNEQFF.

This chain connects TRBV5-1 to TRBJ2-2; D remains unclear. V was pared by 0 bases and J by 0 bases, with 6 bases between. Germline V gene lookup returns CDR1 SGHRS and CDR2 YFSETQ. The CDR3 sequence is 15 residues long. The CDR3 bases are TGCGCCAGCAGCTTGGATAATCCGAACACCGGGGAGCTGTTTTTT. It is translated as CASSLDNPNTGELFF.

The rearrangement joins TRBV7-3 to TRBJ2-2, with 9 bases that match TRBD2. The junction had 4 bases not matched to a gene; V was cut back by 4 bases and J by 4 bases. CDR3 size: 15 residues. CDR1 and CDR2 from the germline V gene are SGHTA and FQGTGA. The CDR3 loop reads CASSSRGGFTGELFF. The DNA for the CDR3 is TGTGCCAGCAGCTCGCGGGGGGGTTTCACCGGGGAGCTGTTTTTT.